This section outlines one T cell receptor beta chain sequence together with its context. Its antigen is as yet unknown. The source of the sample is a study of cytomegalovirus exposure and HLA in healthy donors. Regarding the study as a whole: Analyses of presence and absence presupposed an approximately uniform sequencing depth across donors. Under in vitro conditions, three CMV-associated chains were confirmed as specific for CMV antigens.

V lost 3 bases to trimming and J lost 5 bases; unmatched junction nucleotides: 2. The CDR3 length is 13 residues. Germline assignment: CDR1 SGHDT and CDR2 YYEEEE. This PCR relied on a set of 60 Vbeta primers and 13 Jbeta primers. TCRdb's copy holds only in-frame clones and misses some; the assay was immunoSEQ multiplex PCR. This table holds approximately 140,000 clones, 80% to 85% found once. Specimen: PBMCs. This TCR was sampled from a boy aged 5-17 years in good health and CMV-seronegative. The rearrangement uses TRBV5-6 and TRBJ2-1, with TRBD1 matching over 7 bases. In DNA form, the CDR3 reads TGTGCCAGCAGCTCAGGGACAGACAATGAGCAGTTCTTC. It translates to CASSSGTDNEQFF.